The present T cell receptor (beta chain) was sequenced within a study of shared clonotypes between healthy human individuals. Overall study: A donor's plate count was three for CD4 naive and three for CD4 memory; CD8 naive had two and CD8 memory one.

Overall study findings and caveats: On the whole, naive subsets had larger estimated richness than memory subsets had. The authors expected sequencing depth to affect clonotype sharing among donors.

Note on this clone: Its antigen is currently unknown.

Sequencing was performed with immunoSEQ multiplex PCR; in TCRdb, only in-frame clones are kept and a portion is missing. Of around 510,000 clones listed, around 95% are singletons. V lost 4 bases to trimming and J lost 3 bases, with 11 bases between them. Per germline, CDR1 SGHDT and CDR2 YYEEEE. The CDR3 contains 13 residues. Sequenced material: naive CD4+ T cells sorted from blood. Subset denoted: CD45RA+ positively selected. The chain couples TRBV5-6 to TRBJ2-7; the D gene is possibly TRBD2 (5 bases). The TCR comes from a woman aged 25-40 years in good health. CDR3: CASSGGLSYEQYF. DNA for the CDR3: TGTGCCAGCAGCGGAGGACTTAGCTACGAGCAGTACTTC. Complete variable domain (other parts from reference TRBV5-6 and TRBJ2-7): DAGVTQSPTHLIKTRGQQVTLRCSPKSGHDTVSWYQQALGQGPQFIFQYYEEEERQRGNFPDRFSGHQFPNYSSELNVNALLLGDSALYLCASSGGLSYEQYFGPGTRLTVT.